The clone carrying this T cell receptor beta chain was seen more than once but under ten times. As originally analysed: Reference gene primers were amplified, and this amplification served to estimate nucleated cell counts. Produced via immunoSEQ multiplex PCR; TCRdb's table is partial and in-frame only. That table furnishes V, J and clone size, whereas the DNA furnished D and trimming. The table lists over 350,000 clones, 85% to 90% of them singletons, with around 0.91% in the top ten. The data are from a study of blood T cell repertoires in COVID-19. In the study overall: T cells, B-cell-depleted T cells, or PBMCs provided the cDNA or gDNA that served as material.

Looked up from germline, CDR1 is MDHEN and CDR2 is SYDVKM. J lost 6 bases, V lost 6 bases, and 5 bases had no gene match. This CDR3 contains 12 residues. Donors were grouped by their self-reported clinical history. Sequencing was done on a sample of PBMCs or T cells enriched from blood (not recorded which). V usage is TRBV28 and J usage is TRBJ2-7, with 7 bases identical to TRBD1. The TCR comes from a woman aged 30 to 39 with acute COVID-19. The CDR3 loop reads CASRTPGGEQYF. The CDR3 nucleotides are TGTGCCAGCAGAACTCCAGGGGGCGAGCAGTACTTC.